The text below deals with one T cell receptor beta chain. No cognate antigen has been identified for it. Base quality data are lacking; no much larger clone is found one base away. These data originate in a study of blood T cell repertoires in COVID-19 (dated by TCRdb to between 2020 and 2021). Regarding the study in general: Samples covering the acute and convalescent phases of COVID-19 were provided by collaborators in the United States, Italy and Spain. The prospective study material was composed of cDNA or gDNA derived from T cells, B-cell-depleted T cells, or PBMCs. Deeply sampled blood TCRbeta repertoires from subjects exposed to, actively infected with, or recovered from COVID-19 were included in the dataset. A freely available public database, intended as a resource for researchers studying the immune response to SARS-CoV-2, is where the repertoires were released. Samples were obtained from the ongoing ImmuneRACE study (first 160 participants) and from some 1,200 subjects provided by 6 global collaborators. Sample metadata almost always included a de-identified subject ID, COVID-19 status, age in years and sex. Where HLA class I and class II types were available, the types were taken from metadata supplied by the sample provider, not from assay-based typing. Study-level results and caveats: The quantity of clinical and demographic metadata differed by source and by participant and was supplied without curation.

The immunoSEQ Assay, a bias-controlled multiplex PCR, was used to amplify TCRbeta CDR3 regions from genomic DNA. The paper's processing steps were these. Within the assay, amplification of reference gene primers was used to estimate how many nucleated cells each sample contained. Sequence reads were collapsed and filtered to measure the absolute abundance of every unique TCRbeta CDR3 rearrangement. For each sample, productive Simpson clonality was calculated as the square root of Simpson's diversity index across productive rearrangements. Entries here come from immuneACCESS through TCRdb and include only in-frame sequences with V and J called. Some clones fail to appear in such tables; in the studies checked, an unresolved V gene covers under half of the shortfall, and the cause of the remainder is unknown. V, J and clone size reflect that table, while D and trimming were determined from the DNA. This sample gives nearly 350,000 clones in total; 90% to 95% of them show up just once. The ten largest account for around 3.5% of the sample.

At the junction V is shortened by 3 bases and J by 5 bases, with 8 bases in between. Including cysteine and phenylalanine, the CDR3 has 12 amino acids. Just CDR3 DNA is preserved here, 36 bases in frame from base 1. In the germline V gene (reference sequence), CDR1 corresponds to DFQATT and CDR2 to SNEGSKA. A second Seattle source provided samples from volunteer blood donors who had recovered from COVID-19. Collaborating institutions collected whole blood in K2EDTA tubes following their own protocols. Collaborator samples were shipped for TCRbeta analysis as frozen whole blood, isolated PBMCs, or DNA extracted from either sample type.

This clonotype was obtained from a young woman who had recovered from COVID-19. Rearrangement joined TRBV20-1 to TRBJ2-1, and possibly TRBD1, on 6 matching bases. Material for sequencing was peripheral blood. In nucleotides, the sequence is TGCAGTGCTAGTAGGACAGACAATGAGCAGTTCTTC. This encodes CSASRTDNEQFF.